These 2 T cell receptor beta chains were all obtained from the same sample, sequenced in a study of T cells expressing NK-cell markers. No DNA is given; TCRdb re-called the 5' RACE reads and lists each CDR3 protein once. The table lists 350,000 to 500,000 distinct CDR3 sequences. The material sequenced was blood T cells: a sorted CD56 or NKG2C T cell subset, CD4+ or CD8+ T cells, or bulk PBMC T cells (not recorded which). All receptors come from a woman between 18 and 70 years old in good health.

The CDR3 loop reads CASSLDWVAGSYEQYF. The chain carries TRBV7-2 and TRBJ2-7. This CDR3 comprises 16 residues. CDR1 and CDR2 from the germline V gene are SGHTA and FQGNSA.

V is TRBV12-3 or TRBV12-4 and J is TRBJ2-1. The CDR3 covers 14 residues. The CDR3 reads CASSKRSSYNEQFF.